Listed below are T cell receptor beta chains from one sample, sequenced in a study of blood T cells in healthy people across ages. TCRdb called the 5' RACE reads again in MiXCR, with one record for every CDR3 protein. Of around 700,000 distinct CDR3 sequences in the sample, roughly 25% are singletons; the top ten hold under 9.5%. These data were also reused for a study on T cells of mothers and their children.

Sequenced input: blood. These receptors came from a boy between 5 and 17 years old in good health. The CDR3 runs from the conserved cysteine through the conserved F or W. A D gene is named only where the DNA matches it firmly. For some rows the clone size is stated as once, few or many, or as a class when expanded; others skip it.

v_call: TRBV28
j_call: TRBJ1-2
d_call: TRBD1
clone_size: few
cdr3_nt: TGTGCCAGCAGTTCCAACAGACAGGGGCTAGGCTACACCTTC
cdr3_aa: CASSSNRQGLGYTF

v_call: TRBV29-1
j_call: TRBJ1-4
d_call: -
clone_size: -
cdr3_nt: TGCAGCGTTGAAGATCCCAAAAACGCTAATGAAAAACTGTTTTTT
cdr3_aa: CSVEDPKNANEKLFF

v_call: TRBV10-2
j_call: TRBJ2-7
d_call: TRBD1
clone_size: few
cdr3_nt: TGCGCCAGCAGTGAGGCAGGGGGCAACGAGCAGTACTTC
cdr3_aa: CASSEAGGNEQYF

v_call: TRBV4-2
j_call: TRBJ2-5
d_call: -
clone_size: few
cdr3_nt: TGTGCCAGCAGCCAACGTCTGGGGGGAGAGACCCAGTACTTC
cdr3_aa: CASSQRLGGETQYF

v_call: TRBV20-1
j_call: TRBJ2-7
d_call: -
clone_size: many
cdr3_nt: TGCAGCGCTAGAGGTTTGTCCTACGAGCAGTACTTC
cdr3_aa: CSARGLSYEQYF

v_call: TRBV25-1
j_call: TRBJ2-1
d_call: TRBD2
clone_size: -
cdr3_nt: TGTGCCAGCAGTGGGGAGCGGGGGGGAAGCTCCTACAATGAGCAGTTCTTC
cdr3_aa: CASSGERGGSSYNEQFF

v_call: TRBV29-1
j_call: TRBJ2-3
d_call: TRBD2
clone_size: -
cdr3_nt: TGCAGCGTTGAGGCTAGCGGGAGGCCAGATACGCAGTATTTT
cdr3_aa: CSVEASGRPDTQYF

v_call: TRBV29-1
j_call: TRBJ1-1
d_call: -
clone_size: -
cdr3_nt: TGCAGCGCGAGGTCCGCGAACACTGAAGCTTTCTTT
cdr3_aa: CSARSANTEAFF

v_call: TRBV10-3
j_call: TRBJ2-5
d_call: TRBD1
clone_size: -
cdr3_nt: TGTGCCGTCAGTGAGGGGACAGAAGAAGAGACCCAGTACTTC
cdr3_aa: CAVSEGTEEETQYF

v_call: TRBV5-1
j_call: TRBJ1-1
d_call: -
clone_size: -
cdr3_nt: TGCGCCAGCAGCATAACAGGAGGCACTGAAGCTTTCTTT
cdr3_aa: CASSITGGTEAFF

v_call: TRBV6-2/TRBV6-3
j_call: TRBJ1-2
d_call: -
clone_size: few
cdr3_nt: TGTGCCAGCAATTACCGTGACGGCCTGGATGGCTACACCTTC
cdr3_aa: CASNYRDGLDGYTF

v_call: TRBV12-3/TRBV12-4
j_call: TRBJ2-3
d_call: -
clone_size: -
cdr3_nt: TGTGCCAGCAGCACAGCCCCGCCACCTAGTGCCCCAGATACGCAGTATTTT
cdr3_aa: CASSTAPPPSAPDTQYF

v_call: TRBV12-3/TRBV12-4
j_call: TRBJ2-3
d_call: -
clone_size: -
cdr3_nt: TGTGCCAGCAGTTCCTCCCGGAATGGAGATACGCAGTATTTT
cdr3_aa: CASSSSRNGDTQYF

v_call: TRBV20-1
j_call: TRBJ1-1
d_call: -
clone_size: few
cdr3_nt: TGCAGTGCTAGAGATTTGGCGAACACTGAAGCTTTCTTT
cdr3_aa: CSARDLANTEAFF

v_call: TRBV6-6
j_call: TRBJ1-5
d_call: -
clone_size: few
cdr3_nt: TGTGCCAGCAGTTACTCTGATTTTGGGGAGCAGCCCCAGCATTTT
cdr3_aa: CASSYSDFGEQPQHF

v_call: TRBV25-1
j_call: TRBJ1-6
d_call: -
clone_size: few
cdr3_nt: TGTGCCAGCAGTGTAGGGGGGATTTATTCACCCCTCCACTTT
cdr3_aa: CASSVGGIYSPLHF

v_call: TRBV5-1
j_call: TRBJ2-5
d_call: TRBD2
clone_size: -
cdr3_nt: TGCGCCAGCAGCTTGGTCCCCAGCGGGAGAAAGACCCAGTACTTC
cdr3_aa: CASSLVPSGRKTQYF

v_call: TRBV12-3/TRBV12-4
j_call: TRBJ2-7
d_call: -
clone_size: -
cdr3_nt: TGTGCCAGCAGTCTTTATCCTCGTGGAGGGAACTACGAGCAGTACTTC
cdr3_aa: CASSLYPRGGNYEQYF

v_call: TRBV7-8
j_call: TRBJ2-3
d_call: -
clone_size: -
cdr3_nt: TGTGCCAGCAGCTCACAGGGAAATTCAGATACGCAGTATTTT
cdr3_aa: CASSSQGNSDTQYF

v_call: TRBV3-1
j_call: TRBJ2-7
d_call: TRBD2
clone_size: once
cdr3_nt: TGTGCCAGCAGCCATAGCGGGGTTTCCTACGAGCAGTACTTC
cdr3_aa: CASSHSGVSYEQYF

v_call: TRBV6-2/TRBV6-3
j_call: TRBJ2-5
d_call: TRBD2
clone_size: few
cdr3_nt: TGTGCCAGCAGCTCTACCCCGACTAGCGGGGACCTTTTGGAGACCCAGTACTTC
cdr3_aa: CASSSTPTSGDLLETQYF

v_call: TRBV20-1
j_call: TRBJ1-1
d_call: TRBD1
clone_size: -
cdr3_nt: TGCAGTGGGAGGGGGCTGATGGACACTGAAGCTTTCTTT
cdr3_aa: CSGRGLMDTEAFF

v_call: TRBV29-1
j_call: TRBJ2-7
d_call: TRBD2
clone_size: -
cdr3_nt: TGCAGCGTTGCCGGACTAGCGGGGGCCTACGAGCAGTACTTC
cdr3_aa: CSVAGLAGAYEQYF

v_call: TRBV7-2
j_call: TRBJ2-5
d_call: -
clone_size: many
cdr3_nt: TGTGCCAGCAGCTTAATAGAGACCCAGTACTTC
cdr3_aa: CASSLIETQYF

v_call: TRBV20-1
j_call: TRBJ2-1
d_call: TRBD2
clone_size: -
cdr3_nt: TGCAGTGCTAGAGGGACTAGCGGGGTAGTGCAGTTCTTC
cdr3_aa: CSARGTSGVVQFF

v_call: TRBV7-2
j_call: TRBJ2-4
d_call: TRBD1
clone_size: few
cdr3_nt: TGTGCCAGCAGCCTTAAGACAGGGGGCCTAAACATTCAGTACTTC
cdr3_aa: CASSLKTGGLNIQYF

v_call: TRBV3-1
j_call: TRBJ2-5
d_call: -
clone_size: -
cdr3_nt: TGTGCCAGCAGCCTAGGAGAGTTTGGGGAGACCCAGTACTTC
cdr3_aa: CASSLGEFGETQYF

v_call: TRBV4-3
j_call: TRBJ2-5
d_call: TRBD2
clone_size: -
cdr3_nt: TGCGCCAGCAGCCACGGGACTAGCGGATCGGAGACCCAGTACTTC
cdr3_aa: CASSHGTSGSETQYF

v_call: TRBV6-1
j_call: TRBJ1-5
d_call: -
clone_size: few
cdr3_nt: TGTGCCAGCAGTGAAGAGCAGAATCAGCCCCAGCATTTT
cdr3_aa: CASSEEQNQPQHF

v_call: TRBV29-1
j_call: TRBJ2-1
d_call: -
clone_size: -
cdr3_nt: TGCAGCGATATAGGCTCCTACAATGAGCAGTTCTTC
cdr3_aa: CSDIGSYNEQFF

v_call: TRBV24-1
j_call: TRBJ1-4
d_call: -
clone_size: -
cdr3_nt: TGTGCCACCAGTGATGGTAAGGGGACAAACAATGAACTGTTTTTT
cdr3_aa: CATSDGKGTNNELFF

v_call: TRBV9
j_call: TRBJ2-2
d_call: -
clone_size: few
cdr3_nt: TGTGCCAGCAGCGTCGCGCGATCGGCGAACACCGGGGAGCTGTTTTTT
cdr3_aa: CASSVARSANTGELFF

v_call: TRBV28
j_call: TRBJ2-5
d_call: -
clone_size: -
cdr3_nt: TGTGCCAGCAGTTCTTACGGACAGTTCGACGAGCGGTACTTC
cdr3_aa: CASSSYGQFDERYF

v_call: TRBV20-1
j_call: TRBJ2-1
d_call: TRBD1
clone_size: few
cdr3_nt: TGCAGTGCTAGGCCGTCAGGGACAGGGGTTCTCAATGAGCAGTTCTTC
cdr3_aa: CSARPSGTGVLNEQFF

v_call: TRBV5-1
j_call: TRBJ2-1
d_call: TRBD2
clone_size: -
cdr3_nt: TGCGCCAGCAGCCCGGAGCTAATAGCGGGAGTTTCTGAGCAGTTCTTC
cdr3_aa: CASSPELIAGVSEQFF

v_call: TRBV5-1
j_call: TRBJ2-3
d_call: -
clone_size: -
cdr3_nt: TGCGCCAGCAGCGGGGGGGACAGATTCACAGATACGCAGTATTTT
cdr3_aa: CASSGGDRFTDTQYF

v_call: TRBV12-3/TRBV12-4
j_call: TRBJ1-1
d_call: TRBD1
clone_size: many
cdr3_nt: TGTGCCAGCAGTAATACGGGACAGGGGGACACTGAAGCTTTCTTT
cdr3_aa: CASSNTGQGDTEAFF

v_call: TRBV12-3/TRBV12-4
j_call: TRBJ2-5
d_call: -
clone_size: -
cdr3_nt: TGTGCCAGCAGTCCAAAACTAGCTTGGGAGCAGTACTTC
cdr3_aa: CASSPKLAWEQYF

v_call: TRBV7-2
j_call: TRBJ2-2
d_call: -
clone_size: few
cdr3_nt: TGTGCCAGCAGCTTGGAACTAGCTGCCGGGGAGCTGTTTTTT
cdr3_aa: CASSLELAAGELFF

v_call: TRBV7-2
j_call: TRBJ2-3
d_call: -
clone_size: -
cdr3_nt: TGTGCCAGCAGCTTAGATTGGGTTCCAGATACGCAGTATTTT
cdr3_aa: CASSLDWVPDTQYF

v_call: TRBV9
j_call: TRBJ2-7
d_call: -
clone_size: -
cdr3_nt: TGTGCCAGCCCAGGGTTACACGAGCAGTACTTC
cdr3_aa: CASPGLHEQYF

v_call: TRBV25-1
j_call: TRBJ2-4
d_call: -
clone_size: -
cdr3_nt: TGTGCCAGCAGTGCCTGGCAGGGCGTGGACATTCAGTACTTC
cdr3_aa: CASSAWQGVDIQYF

v_call: TRBV5-8
j_call: TRBJ2-5
d_call: TRBD1
clone_size: few
cdr3_nt: TGTGCCAGCAGCTTGGTGAGGGGGCTAGACGAGACCCAGTACTTC
cdr3_aa: CASSLVRGLDETQYF

v_call: TRBV7-9
j_call: TRBJ1-6
d_call: -
clone_size: -
cdr3_nt: TGTGCCAGCAGGGACAGCCATAATTCACCCCTCCACTTT
cdr3_aa: CASRDSHNSPLHF

v_call: TRBV4-1
j_call: TRBJ1-2
d_call: -
clone_size: few
cdr3_nt: TGCGCCAGCAGCCAAGAATTCGCCTGGGGCTACACCTTC
cdr3_aa: CASSQEFAWGYTF